The next 14 T cell receptor beta chains were all read from a single sample in a study of blood T cell repertoires in COVID-19. Clones were read by immunoSEQ multiplex PCR, and TCRdb kept only the in-frame ones, dropping some. The sample carries 150,000 to 200,000 clones, around four fifths recorded once. Sequencing was done on a sample of peripheral blood. All receptors derive from a woman aged 70-85 years with COVID-19, enrolled during active disease.

The V gene is TRBV5-6, the J gene TRBJ1-6; 8 bases match TRBD1. The junction had 4 bases not matched to a gene; V was cut back by 1 base and J by 7 bases. This CDR3 is 15 amino acids long. CDR1 is SGHDT and CDR2 is YYEEEE in the germline V gene. CDR3 region: CASSLLDRENSPLHF. CDR3 sequence (DNA): TGTGCCAGCAGCTTGCTGGACAGGGAAAATTCACCCCTCCACTTT. Looking up the rest from reference TRBV5-6 and TRBJ1-6 gives the full variable domain: DAGVTQSPTHLIKTRGQQVTLRCSPKSGHDTVSWYQQALGQGPQFIFQYYEEEERQRGNFPDRFSGHQFPNYSSELNVNALLLGDSALYLCASSLLDRENSPLHFGNGTRLTVT.

The J gene is TRBJ1-6, the V gene TRBV5-1, with D perhaps TRBD1 (5 bases). The CDR3 runs to 14 residues. Trimming left V 4 bases short and J 8 bases short, with 13 bases between. Germline V lookup: CDR1 SGHRS, CDR2 YFSETQ. The CDR3 is CASSGHMGDSPLHF. CDR3 coding DNA: TGCGCCAGCAGCGGACACATGGGCGATTCACCCCTCCACTTT.

The genes are TRBV11-3 and TRBJ2-2; D is unclear. Trimming removed 5 bases at V and 5 bases at J, with 15 bases between. CDR3 length: 15 amino acids. From germline, CDR1 is SGHNT and CDR2 YENEEA. CDR3 protein: CASSHDGLVTGELFF. CDR3 DNA sequence: TGTGCCAGCAGCCACGACGGGTTAGTGACCGGGGAGCTGTTTTTT.

This chain connects TRBV11-2 to TRBJ1-2; 9 bases align to TRBD1. J was trimmed by 8 bases and V by 5 bases; bases with no gene match: 6. Per the germline V gene, CDR1 is SGHAT and CDR2 is FQNNGV. The CDR3 length is 13 residues. The CDR3 loop is CASSVRTGDGYTF. CDR3 DNA: TGTGCCAGCAGCGTAAGGACAGGGGACGGCTACACCTTC. The full variable domain, its missing parts supplied by reference TRBV11-2 and TRBJ1-2, is EAGVAQSPRYKIIEKRQSVAFWCNPISGHATLYWYQQILGQGPKLLIQFQNNGVVDDSQLPKDRFSAERLKGVDSTLKIQPAKLEDSAVYLCASSVRTGDGYTFGSGTRLTVV.

V is TRBV5-4 and J is TRBJ2-3; 9 nucleotides align to TRBD2. The germline V gene encodes CDR1 SGHNT and CDR2 YYREEE (reference sequence). Germline trimming cut 0 bases from V and 1 base from J; bases unmatched to any gene: 3. CDR3 length equals 16 residues. Written as DNA, the CDR3 is TGTGCCAGCAGCTTGGATAGGACTAGCGGCACAGATACGCAGTATTTT. Protein product: CASSLDRTSGTDTQYF.

The chain combines TRBV5-4 with TRBJ1-1; weak D call: TRBD1 (6 bases). Germline values: CDR1 SGHNT, CDR2 YYREEE (reference sequence). Trimming stripped 4 bases from V and 7 bases from J, with 11 bases between. This CDR3 is built from 12 residues. CDR3: CASSGDISEAFF. CDR3 in DNA: TGTGCCAGCAGCGGGGACATTAGTGAAGCTTTCTTT.

The V gene is TRBV5-1, the J gene TRBJ2-3, with 10 bases matching TRBD1. The V gene end was trimmed by 7 bases and the J gene end by 5 bases; junction bases not matched to a gene: 7. The germline V gene has CDR1 SGHRS and CDR2 YFSETQ. The CDR3 totals 14 residues. The CDR3 DNA is TGCGCCAGCGGGACAGGGGCCTCGGGAGATACGCAGTATTTT. Translated: CASGTGASGDTQYF.

This clone was picked up a small number of times. The rearrangement joins TRBV5-6 to TRBJ1-2; D uncertain. Germline V gene sequence: CDR1 SGHDT, CDR2 YYEEEE. The ends were cut back, 4 bases at V and 0 bases at J, with 10 bases in the middle. The CDR3 contains 14 residues. This CDR3 reads CASSPQVANYGYTF. In DNA form, the CDR3 reads TGTGCCAGCAGCCCCCAGGTGGCTAACTATGGCTACACCTTC.

Only one count was recorded for this clone. The genes are TRBV18 and TRBJ1-3; D not certain. Germline lookup yields CDR1 KGHSH and CDR2 LQKENI. The CDR3 runs to 17 residues. V gave up 6 bases and J gave up 0 bases, with 18 bases separating them. CDR3 amino acids: CASSPPVGVHSGNTIYF. CDR3 coding DNA: TGTGCCAGCTCCCCGCCGGTCGGGGTCCACTCTGGAAACACCATATATTTT.

J is TRBJ2-3 and V is TRBV6-6; the match to TRBD2 covers 13 bases. This CDR3 is 15 amino acids long. Trimming removed 6 bases from V and 5 bases from J; junction bases left unmatched: 5. Germline V gene lookup returns CDR1 MNHNY and CDR2 SVGAGI (reference sequence). The CDR3 DNA sequence: TGTGCCAGCAGGCCGGGACTAGCGGGGCTAGATACGCAGTATTTT. Amino acids: CASRPGLAGLDTQYF.

This rearrangement joins TRBV7-3 to TRBJ1-1, with D perhaps matching TRBD1 (5 bases). The CDR3 has 14 amino acids. The germline V gene encodes CDR1 SGHTA and CDR2 FQGTGA. V lost 1 base to trimming and J lost 6 bases, with 12 bases between them. The CDR3 DNA sequence: TGTGCCAGCAGCTTAATGCACCCGGGGGCTGAAGCTTTCTTT. Its translation: CASSLMHPGAEAFF.

The chain uses TRBV11-1 and TRBJ1-1, with D possibly TRBD1 on 6 matching bases. This CDR3 has 12 residues. Germline V gene sequence: CDR1 SGHAT, CDR2 FQDESV (reference sequence). The V end lost 6 bases, the J end lost 7 bases, and 12 bases lay between the germline ends. CDR3 DNA sequence: TGTGCCAGCAGGCCTATACAGGGTGAAGCTTTCTTT. As protein: CASRPIQGEAFF.

J is TRBJ2-5 and V is TRBV5-1; 8 nucleotides agree with TRBD1. Trimming cost V 0 bases and J 4 bases; bases outside gene matches: 8. The CDR3 length is 16 residues. CDR1 and CDR2 (germline): SGHRS, YFSETQ. Here the CDR3 DNA reads TGCGCCAGCAGCTTGGGGGTACAGGGGGAGAGAGAGACCCAGTACTTC. It codes for CASSLGVQGERETQYF.

This chain links TRBV5-1 with TRBJ2-1; the match to TRBD2 covers 13 bases. Germline CDR1 and CDR2: SGHRS and YFSETQ. The V segment lost 0 bases and the J segment 10 bases; nucleotides outside the gene matches: 1. The CDR3 has 14 residues. CDR3 DNA sequence: TGCGCCAGCAGCTTGGAGGGACTAGCGGGAGAGCAGTTCTTC. This translates into CASSLEGLAGEQFF.